What follows is one T cell receptor beta chain and its context. Its antigen remains unidentified. These data are taken from a study of shared clonotypes between healthy human individuals. Study findings and constraints: The study generally estimated greater richness for naive than memory subsets. Incompleteness in sorted-subset sequencing, despite large depth, was shown by rarefaction.

Repertoires were generated with immunoSEQ multiplex PCR, while TCRdb's copy carries only in-frame clones and drops some. Of a few million clones listed, around nine tenths are singletons. The CDR3 has 17 amino acids. Germline V gene lookup returns CDR1 MGHRA and CDR2 YSYEKL. The V end lost 1 base, the J end lost 8 bases, and 21 bases lay between the germline ends. The chain has TRBV4-1 and TRBJ2-1; no clear D. The receptor comes from a man aged 18 to 29 in good health. Sequences were obtained from naive CD4+ T cells sorted from blood. Subset given: CD45RA+ positively selected. The CDR3: CASSQVPHSTLFDEQFF. In nucleotides, the CDR3 is TGCGCCAGCAGCCAAGTTCCCCACAGCACCTTATTCGATGAGCAGTTCTTC.